This T cell receptor (beta chain) is drawn from a study of blood T cells in healthy people across ages. Study context: The capture of about one barcoded beta molecule per two T cells was achieved by template switching.

This clonotype was counted only a few times. Its antigen is currently unknown. For the second PCR, which ran for about 7 to 11 cycles, a sample-barcoded 5' primer and a J-beta primer mix were used. TCRdb used MiXCR to reprocess the 5' RACE reads, holding one entry per CDR3 protein. The sample consists of 650,000 to 800,000 distinct CDR3 sequences, more than 40% of them appearing once. Study-level points and caveats: Unsorted PBMCs ruled out conclusive naive versus antigen-experienced comparison. Across the age range, TCR beta diversity per million T cells fell in a roughly linear way.

PBMCs were isolated at a quantity of at least 6 million per sample. Material: blood. The receptor was isolated from a man in his fifties or sixties in good health.

The CDR3 DNA sequence: TGTGCCAGCAGTGCAGGACAGGGGGCATCCTATAATTCACCCCTCCACTTT. This sequence encodes CASSAGQGASYNSPLHF. The chain has TRBV6-1 and TRBJ1-6; TRBD1 aligns across 11 bases. Germline V gene data show CDR1 as MNHNS and CDR2 as SASEGT. V shed 4 bases, J shed 1 base, and the junction held 3 bases outside the gene matches. This CDR3 is built from 17 residues.